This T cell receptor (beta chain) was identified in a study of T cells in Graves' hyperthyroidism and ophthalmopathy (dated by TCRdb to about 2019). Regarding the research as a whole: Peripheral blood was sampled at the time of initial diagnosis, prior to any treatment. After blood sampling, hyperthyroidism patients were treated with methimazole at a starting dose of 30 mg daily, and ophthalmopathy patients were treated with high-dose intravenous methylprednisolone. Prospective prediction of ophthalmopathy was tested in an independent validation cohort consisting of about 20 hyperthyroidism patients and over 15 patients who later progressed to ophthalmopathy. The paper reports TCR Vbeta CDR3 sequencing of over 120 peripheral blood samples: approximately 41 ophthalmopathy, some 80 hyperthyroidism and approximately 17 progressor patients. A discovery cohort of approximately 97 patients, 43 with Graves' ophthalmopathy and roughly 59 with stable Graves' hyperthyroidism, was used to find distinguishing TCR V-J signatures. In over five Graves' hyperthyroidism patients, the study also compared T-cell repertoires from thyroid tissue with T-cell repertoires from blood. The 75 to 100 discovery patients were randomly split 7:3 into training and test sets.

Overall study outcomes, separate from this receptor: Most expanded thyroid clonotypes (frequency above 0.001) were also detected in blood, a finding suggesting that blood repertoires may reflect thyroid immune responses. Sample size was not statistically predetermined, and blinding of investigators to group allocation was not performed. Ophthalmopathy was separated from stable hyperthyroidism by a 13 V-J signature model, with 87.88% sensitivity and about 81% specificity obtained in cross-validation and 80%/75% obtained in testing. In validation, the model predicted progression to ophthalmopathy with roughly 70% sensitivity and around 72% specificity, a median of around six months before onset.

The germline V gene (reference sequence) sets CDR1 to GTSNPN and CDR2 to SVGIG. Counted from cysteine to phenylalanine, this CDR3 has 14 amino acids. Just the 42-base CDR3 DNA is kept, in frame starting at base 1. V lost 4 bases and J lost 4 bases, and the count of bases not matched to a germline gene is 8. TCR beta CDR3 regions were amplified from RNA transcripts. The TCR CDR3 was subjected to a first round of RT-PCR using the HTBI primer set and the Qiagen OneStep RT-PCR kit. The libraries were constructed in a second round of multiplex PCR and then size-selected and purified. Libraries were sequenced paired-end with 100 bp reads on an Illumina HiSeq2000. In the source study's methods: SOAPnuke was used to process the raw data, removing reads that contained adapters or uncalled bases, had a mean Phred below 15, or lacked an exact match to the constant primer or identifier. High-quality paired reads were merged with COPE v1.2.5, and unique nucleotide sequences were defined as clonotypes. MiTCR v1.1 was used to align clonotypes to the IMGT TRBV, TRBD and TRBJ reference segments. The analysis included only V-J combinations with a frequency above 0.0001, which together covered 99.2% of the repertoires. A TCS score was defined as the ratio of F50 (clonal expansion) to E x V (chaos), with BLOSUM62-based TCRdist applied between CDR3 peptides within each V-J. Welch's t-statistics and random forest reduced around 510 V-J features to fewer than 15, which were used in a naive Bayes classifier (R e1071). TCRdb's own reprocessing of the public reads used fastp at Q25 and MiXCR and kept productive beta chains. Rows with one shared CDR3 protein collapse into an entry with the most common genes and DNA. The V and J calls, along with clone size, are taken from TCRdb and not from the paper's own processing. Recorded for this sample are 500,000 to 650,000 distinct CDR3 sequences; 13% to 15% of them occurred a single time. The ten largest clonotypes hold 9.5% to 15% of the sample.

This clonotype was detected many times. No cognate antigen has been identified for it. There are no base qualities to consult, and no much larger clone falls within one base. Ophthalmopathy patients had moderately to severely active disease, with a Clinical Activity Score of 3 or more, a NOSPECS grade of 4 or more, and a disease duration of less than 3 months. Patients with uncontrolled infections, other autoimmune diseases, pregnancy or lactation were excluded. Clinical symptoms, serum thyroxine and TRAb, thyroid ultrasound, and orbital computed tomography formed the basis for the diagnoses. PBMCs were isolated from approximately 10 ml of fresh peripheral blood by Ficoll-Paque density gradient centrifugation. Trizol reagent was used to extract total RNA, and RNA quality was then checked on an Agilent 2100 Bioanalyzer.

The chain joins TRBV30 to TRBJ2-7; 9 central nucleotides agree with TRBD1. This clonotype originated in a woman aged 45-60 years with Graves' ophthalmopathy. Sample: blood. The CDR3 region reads CAWNMGTGKYEQYF. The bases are TGTGCCTGGAATATGGGGACAGGGAAATACGAGCAGTACTTC.